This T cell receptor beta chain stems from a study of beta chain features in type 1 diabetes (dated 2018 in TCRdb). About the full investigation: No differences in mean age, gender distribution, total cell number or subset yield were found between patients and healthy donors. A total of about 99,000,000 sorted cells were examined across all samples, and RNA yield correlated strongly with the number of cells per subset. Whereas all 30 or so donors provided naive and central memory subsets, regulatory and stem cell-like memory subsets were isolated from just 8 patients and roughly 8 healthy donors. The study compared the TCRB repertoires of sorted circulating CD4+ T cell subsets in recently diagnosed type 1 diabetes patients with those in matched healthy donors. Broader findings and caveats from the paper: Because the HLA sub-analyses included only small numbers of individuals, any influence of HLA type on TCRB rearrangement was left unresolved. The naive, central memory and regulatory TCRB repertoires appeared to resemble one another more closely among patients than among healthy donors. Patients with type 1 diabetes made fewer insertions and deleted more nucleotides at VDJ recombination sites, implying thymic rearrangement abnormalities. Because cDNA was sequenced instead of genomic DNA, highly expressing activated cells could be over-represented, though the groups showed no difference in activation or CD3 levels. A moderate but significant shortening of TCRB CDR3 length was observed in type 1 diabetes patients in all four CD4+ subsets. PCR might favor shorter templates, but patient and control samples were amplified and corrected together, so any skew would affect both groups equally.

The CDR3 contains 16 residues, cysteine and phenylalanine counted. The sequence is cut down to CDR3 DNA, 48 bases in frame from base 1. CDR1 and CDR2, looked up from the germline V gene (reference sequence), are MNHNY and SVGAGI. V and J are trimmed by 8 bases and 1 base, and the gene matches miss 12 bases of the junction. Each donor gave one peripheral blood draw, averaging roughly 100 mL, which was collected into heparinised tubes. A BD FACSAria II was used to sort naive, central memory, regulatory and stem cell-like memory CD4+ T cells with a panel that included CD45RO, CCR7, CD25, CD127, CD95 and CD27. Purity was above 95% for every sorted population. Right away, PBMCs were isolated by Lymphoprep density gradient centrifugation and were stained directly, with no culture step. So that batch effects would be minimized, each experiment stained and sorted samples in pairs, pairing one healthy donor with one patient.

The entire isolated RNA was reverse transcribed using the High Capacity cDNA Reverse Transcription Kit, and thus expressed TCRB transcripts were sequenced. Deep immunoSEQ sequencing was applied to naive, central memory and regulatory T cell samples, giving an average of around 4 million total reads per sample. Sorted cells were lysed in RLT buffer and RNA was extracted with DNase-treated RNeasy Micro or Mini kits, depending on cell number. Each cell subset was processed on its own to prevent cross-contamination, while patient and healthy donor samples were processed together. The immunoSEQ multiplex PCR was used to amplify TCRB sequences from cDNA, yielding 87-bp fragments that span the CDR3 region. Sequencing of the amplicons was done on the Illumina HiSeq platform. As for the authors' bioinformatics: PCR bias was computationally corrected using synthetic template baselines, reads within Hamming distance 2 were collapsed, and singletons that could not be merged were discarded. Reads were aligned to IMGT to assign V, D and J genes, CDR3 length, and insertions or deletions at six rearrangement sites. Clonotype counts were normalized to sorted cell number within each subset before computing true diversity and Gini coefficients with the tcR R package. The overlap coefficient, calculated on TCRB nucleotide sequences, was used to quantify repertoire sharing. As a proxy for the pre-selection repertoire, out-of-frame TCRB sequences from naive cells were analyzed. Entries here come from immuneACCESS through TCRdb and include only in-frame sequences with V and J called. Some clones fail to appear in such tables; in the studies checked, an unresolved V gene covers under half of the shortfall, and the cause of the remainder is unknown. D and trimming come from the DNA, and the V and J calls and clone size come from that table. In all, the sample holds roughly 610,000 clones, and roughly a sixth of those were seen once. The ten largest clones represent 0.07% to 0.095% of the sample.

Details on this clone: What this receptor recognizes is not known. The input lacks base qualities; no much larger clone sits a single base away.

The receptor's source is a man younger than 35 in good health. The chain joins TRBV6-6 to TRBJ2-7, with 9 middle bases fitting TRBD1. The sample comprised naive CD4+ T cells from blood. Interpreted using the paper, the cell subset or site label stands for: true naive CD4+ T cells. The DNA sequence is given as TGTGCCAGCGGTCCCTCCTCCGGGACAGGGTCCTACGAGCAGTACTTC. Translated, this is CASGPSSGTGSYEQYF.